Listed below are T cell receptor beta chains from one sample, sequenced in a study of cytomegalovirus exposure and HLA in healthy donors. Assay used: immunoSEQ multiplex PCR; TCRdb lists only in-frame clones, some missing. Recorded for this sample: around 50,000 clones. Source material: PBMCs. These receptor sequences come from a woman in her 40s in good health and CMV-seronegative. CDR3s include the opening cysteine and the closing phenylalanine or tryptophan. A D gene is named only where the DNA matches it firmly. Clone size is shown for a subset of rows, as once, few, many or a class of expanded clone.

clone size	V gene	D gene	J gene	CDR3 protein	CDR3 DNA
NA	TRBV5-1	TRBD1	TRBJ1-1	CASSHGQANTEAFF	TGCGCCAGCAGTCATGGACAGGCGAACACTGAAGCTTTCTTT
NA	TRBV5-4	TRBD1	TRBJ1-2	CASSFGQGAGYGYTF	TGTGCCAGCAGCTTCGGACAGGGGGCTGGCTATGGCTACACCTTC
NA	TRBV29-1	NA	TRBJ2-2	CSARTGLGNTGELFF	TGCAGCGCCCGAACAGGGCTCGGGAACACCGGGGAGCTGTTTTTT
NA	TRBV4-1	NA	TRBJ1-6	CASSQDRHANSPLHF	TGCGCCAGCAGCCAAGACAGACATGCTAATTCACCCCTCCACTTT
NA	TRBV18	TRBD1	TRBJ2-2	CASALRQGANTGELFF	TGTGCCAGCGCCCTAAGGCAGGGGGCGAACACCGGGGAGCTGTTTTTT
NA	TRBV5-1	TRBD2	TRBJ2-5	CASSPGGRETQYF	TGCGCCAGCAGCCCGGGGGGGAGAGAGACCCAGTACTTC
NA	TRBV4-2	NA	TRBJ2-3	CASRVDTLTDTQYF	TGTGCCAGCAGGGTGGACACCCTCACAGATACGCAGTATTTT
NA	TRBV5-4	NA	TRBJ2-7	CASSLQATYEQYF	TGTGCCAGCAGCTTGCAGGCTACCTACGAGCAGTACTTC
NA	TRBV6-6	NA	TRBJ2-7	CASSRGGGAPYEQYF	TGTGCCAGCAGTAGGGGCGGGGGCGCACCCTACGAGCAGTACTTC
NA	TRBV6-1	NA	TRBJ2-1	CASSGPQGPRGGEQFF	TGTGCCAGCAGTGGCCCACAGGGCCCCCGGGGCGGTGAGCAGTTCTTC
NA	TRBV5-1	TRBD1	TRBJ1-4	CASSSTGATNEKLFF	TGCGCCAGCAGTTCCACAGGGGCGACTAATGAAAAACTGTTTTTT
medium-sized	TRBV28	TRBD1	TRBJ2-3	CASSFAGGARTDTQYF	TGTGCCAGCAGTTTCGCAGGGGGCGCCAGGACAGATACGCAGTATTTT
NA	TRBV4-1	TRBD2	TRBJ2-2	CASSLVLAGGPGGELFF	TGCGCCAGCAGCCTCGTACTAGCGGGAGGGCCGGGCGGGGAGCTGTTTTTT
NA	TRBV6-5	NA	TRBJ2-7	CASSYGDSPYEQYF	TGTGCCAGCAGTTACGGAGACTCCCCCTACGAGCAGTACTTC
NA	TRBV5-1	NA	TRBJ1-1	CASSGTGTPNTEAFF	TGCGCCAGCAGCGGTACCGGGACACCCAACACTGAAGCTTTCTTT
NA	TRBV9	TRBD2	TRBJ2-4	CASSVEPGGDKNIQYF	TGTGCCAGCAGCGTAGAACCGGGAGGGGACAAAAACATTCAGTACTTC
NA	TRBV4-1	NA	TRBJ1-4	CASSQGSPAYDEKLFF	TGCGCCAGCAGCCAAGGATCGCCCGCGTATGATGAAAAACTGTTTTTT
NA	TRBV27	NA	TRBJ1-1	CASSLSGAGNTEAFF	TGTGCCAGCAGTTTATCTGGGGCAGGGAACACTGAAGCTTTCTTT
NA	TRBV5-8	TRBD1	TRBJ2-7	CASSLGTGAYEQYF	TGTGCCAGCAGCTTAGGGACAGGTGCCTACGAGCAGTACTTC
NA	TRBV7-9	NA	TRBJ2-3	CASSLAGVVADTQYF	TGTGCCAGCAGCTTAGCGGGAGTGGTGGCAGATACGCAGTATTTT
NA	TRBV4-1	TRBD2	TRBJ2-1	CASRGRAGNEQFF	TGCGCCAGCAGGGGCCGAGCGGGGAATGAGCAGTTCTTC
NA	TRBV16	NA	TRBJ1-2	CASSQSREERAVF	TGTGCCAGCAGCCAATCAAGGGAGGAGAGGGCGGTCTTC
NA	TRBV6-5	TRBD2	TRBJ2-3	CASSSGEGTDTQYF	TGTGCCAGCAGTTCCGGGGAGGGGACAGATACGCAGTATTTT
NA	TRBV5-6	NA	TRBJ2-3	CASSLDRTTDTQYF	TGTGCCAGCAGCTTGGACAGAACGACAGATACGCAGTATTTT
NA	TRBV15	TRBD1	TRBJ2-7	CATSRDLQDRAYEQYF	TGTGCCACCAGCAGAGATCTCCAGGACAGGGCGTACGAGCAGTACTTC
NA	TRBV18	TRBD2	TRBJ2-7	CASSPPSGTGGEQYF	TGTGCCAGCTCACCACCGTCCGGCACGGGGGGAGAGCAGTACTTC
NA	TRBV6-1	TRBD2	TRBJ2-5	CASGGGIQETQYF	TGTGCCAGCGGCGGGGGTATCCAAGAGACCCAGTACTTC
NA	TRBV5-1	TRBD2	TRBJ2-1	CASSYTSGGYNEQFF	TGCGCCAGCAGTTATACTAGCGGGGGTTACAATGAGCAGTTCTTC
NA	TRBV11-2	NA	TRBJ2-7	CASSLNTGYEQYF	TGTGCCAGCAGCCTAAATACAGGATACGAGCAGTACTTC
NA	TRBV5-4	NA	TRBJ2-3	CASSLILLGRGKSTDTQYF	TGTGCCAGCAGCTTGATTTTATTGGGCCGGGGGAAAAGCACAGATACGCAGTATTTT
NA	TRBV7-9	TRBD2	TRBJ2-7	CARSLRGGIGF	TGTGCCAGAAGCTTACGGGGAGGGATAGGCTTC
NA	TRBV27	NA	TRBJ1-6	CASRWGGDNSPLHF	TGTGCCAGCAGGTGGGGGGGCGATAATTCACCCCTCCACTTT
NA	TRBV5-1	TRBD2	TRBJ2-7	CASSLPAGTRDEQYF	TGCGCCAGCAGCCTACCAGCGGGAACTCGGGACGAGCAGTACTTC
NA	TRBV18	NA	TRBJ1-1	CASSPLEGDTEAFF	TGTGCCAGCTCACCACTCGAGGGGGACACTGAAGCTTTCTTT
NA	TRBV5-1	TRBD1	TRBJ1-1	CASSLGPQGAIWRTEAFF	TGCGCCAGCAGCTTGGGACCACAGGGGGCGATTTGGAGGACTGAAGCTTTCTTT
NA	TRBV30	NA	TRBJ1-4	CAWSLGQLGEKLFF	TGTGCCTGGTCCCTAGGACAGCTAGGCGAAAAACTGTTTTTT
NA	TRBV7-9	TRBD1	TRBJ1-6	CASSAQGGSPLHF	TGTGCCAGCTCCGCACAGGGGGGTTCACCCCTACACTTT
NA	TRBV7-6	NA	TRBJ1-5	CASSLTGGSNQPQHF	TGTGCCAGCAGCCTAACAGGTGGCAGCAATCAGCCCCAGCATTTT
NA	TRBV7-8	NA	TRBJ2-7	CASSLGRGAYEQYF	TGTGCCAGCAGCTTAGGAAGAGGAGCCTACGAGCAGTACTTC
NA	TRBV4-1	TRBD2	TRBJ2-5	CASSRGTSGGEPSETQYF	TGCGCCAGCAGCCGAGGGACTAGCGGAGGGGAACCGTCGGAGACCCAGTACTTC
NA	TRBV5-1	TRBD1	TRBJ2-1	CASSRGTGDDNEQFF	TGCGCCAGCAGCCGAGGGACAGGGGACGACAATGAGCAGTTCTTC
NA	TRBV7-8	TRBD1	TRBJ1-1	CATGSRRDRGGEAFF	TGTGCCACCGGGTCCCGCCGGGACAGAGGCGGTGAAGCTTTCTTT
NA	TRBV5-1	NA	TRBJ1-1	CASSFQGDTEAFF	TGCGCCAGCAGCTTTCAGGGCGACACTGAAGCTTTCTTT
NA	TRBV6-5	NA	TRBJ1-1	CATQDSDSEAFF	TGTGCCACACAAGACTCCGATTCTGAAGCTTTCTTT
NA	TRBV4-2	NA	TRBJ2-1	CASSLQRDPSNEQFF	TGTGCCAGCAGCCTCCAGCGTGATCCCTCCAATGAGCAGTTCTTC
NA	TRBV7-9	NA	TRBJ2-4	CASSLVDSRDIQYF	TGTGCCAGCAGCCTTGTGGACAGCCGCGACATTCAGTACTTC
NA	TRBV5-4	NA	TRBJ2-7	CASSSDGGAYEQYF	TGTGCCAGCAGCTCGGACGGAGGCGCCTACGAGCAGTACTTC
NA	TRBV5-5	TRBD1	TRBJ1-6	CASSLETGASPLHF	TGTGCCAGCAGCTTAGAGACAGGGGCTTCACCCCTACACTTT
NA	TRBV4-3	TRBD1	TRBJ1-4	CASSRDRREKLFF	TGCGCCAGCAGCCGGGACAGGCGTGAAAAACTGTTTTTT
NA	TRBV27	TRBD2	TRBJ2-7	CASSFLAGGLSSYEQYF	TGTGCCAGCAGTTTCCTAGCGGGAGGCCTAAGCTCCTACGAGCAGTACTTC
NA	TRBV6-1	NA	TRBJ2-1	CASSEFPAVNRNEQFF	TGTGCCAGCAGTGAATTCCCAGCGGTTAATCGGAATGAGCAGTTCTTC
NA	TRBV6-5	TRBD1	TRBJ1-1	CASSGVGTGVTEAFF	TGTGCCAGCAGTGGAGTCGGGACAGGGGTCACTGAAGCTTTCTTT
NA	TRBV14	NA	TRBJ2-7	CASSQGTAGKGEQYF	TGTGCCAGCAGCCAAGGAACGGCAGGGAAGGGGGAGCAGTACTTC
NA	TRBV27	TRBD1	TRBJ1-1	CASRRPLQGAEDFF	TGTGCCAGCCGACGACCACTACAGGGGGCTGAAGATTTCTTT
NA	TRBV7-8	NA	TRBJ1-2	CASSKQGGYGYTF	TGTGCCAGCAGCAAGCAGGGAGGGTATGGCTACACCTTC
NA	TRBV11-3	TRBD2	TRBJ2-1	CASKIRTSGRGNEQFF	TGTGCCAGCAAAATCCGAACTAGCGGGAGGGGTAATGAGCAGTTCTTC
NA	TRBV4-3	NA	TRBJ1-3	CASSPLGGSENTIYF	TGCGCCAGCAGCCCACTCGGGGGATCCGAAAACACCATATATTTT
NA	TRBV7-3	NA	TRBJ2-2	CASSLNQASNTGELFF	TGTGCCAGCAGCTTAAACCAGGCATCGAACACCGGGGAGCTGTTTTTT